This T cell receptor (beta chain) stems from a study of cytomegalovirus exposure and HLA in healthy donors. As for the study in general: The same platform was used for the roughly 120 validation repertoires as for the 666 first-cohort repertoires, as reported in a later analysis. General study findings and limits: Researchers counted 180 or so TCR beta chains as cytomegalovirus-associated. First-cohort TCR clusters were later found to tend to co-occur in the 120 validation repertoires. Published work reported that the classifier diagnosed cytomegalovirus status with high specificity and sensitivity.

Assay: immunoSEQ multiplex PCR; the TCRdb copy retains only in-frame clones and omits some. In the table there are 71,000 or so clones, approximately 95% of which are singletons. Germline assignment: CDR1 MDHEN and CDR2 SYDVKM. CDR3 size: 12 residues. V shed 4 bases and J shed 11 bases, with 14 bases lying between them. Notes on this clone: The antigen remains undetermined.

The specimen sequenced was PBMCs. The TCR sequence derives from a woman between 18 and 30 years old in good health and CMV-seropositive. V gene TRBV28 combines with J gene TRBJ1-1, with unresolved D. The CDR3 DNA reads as TGTGCCAGCAGTTCATCCCCCGGAGGGGCTTTCTTT. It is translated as CASSSSPGGAFF.